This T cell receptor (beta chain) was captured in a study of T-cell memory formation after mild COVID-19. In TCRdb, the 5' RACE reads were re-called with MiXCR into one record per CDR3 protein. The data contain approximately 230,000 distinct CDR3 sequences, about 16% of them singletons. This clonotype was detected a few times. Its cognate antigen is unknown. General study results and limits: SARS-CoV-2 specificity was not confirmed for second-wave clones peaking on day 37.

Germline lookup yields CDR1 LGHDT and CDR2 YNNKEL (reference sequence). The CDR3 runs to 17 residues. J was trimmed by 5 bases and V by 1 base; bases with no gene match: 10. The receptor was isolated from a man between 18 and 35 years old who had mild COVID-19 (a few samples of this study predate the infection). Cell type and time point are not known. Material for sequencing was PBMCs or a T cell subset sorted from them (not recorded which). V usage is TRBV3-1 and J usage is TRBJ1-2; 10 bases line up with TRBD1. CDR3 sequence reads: CASSQAWDRGYQYGYTF. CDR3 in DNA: TGTGCCAGCAGCCAAGCCTGGGACAGGGGTTATCAATATGGCTACACCTTC.